Sequencing of this T cell receptor (beta chain) was carried out in a study of blood T cell repertoires in COVID-19 (dated by TCRdb to about 2020). The study in broad terms: Samples from collaborators originated in the United States, Italy and Spain and spanned both the acute and convalescent phases of COVID-19. The prospective study material was composed of cDNA or gDNA derived from T cells, B-cell-depleted T cells, or PBMCs. Subjects who had been exposed to COVID-19, were actively infected with it, or had recovered from it provided the deeply sampled blood TCRbeta repertoires that made up the dataset. The repertoires were released in a freely available public database intended as a resource for research on the immune response to SARS-CoV-2. The samples were drawn from the first 160 participants of the ongoing ImmuneRACE study and from 950 to 1,500 subjects provided by 6 global collaborators. Sample metadata almost always included a de-identified subject ID, COVID-19 status, age in years and sex. Where HLA class I and class II types were available, the types were taken from metadata supplied by the sample provider, not from assay-based typing.

This clone was seen only a few times. Which antigen it targets is not known. One base away there is no much larger clone; base qualities are not given. The germline ends are 13 bases apart after V is trimmed by 7 bases and J by 7 bases. Looking up the germline V gene (reference sequence) yields CDR1 SEHNR and CDR2 FQNEAQ. Including cysteine and phenylalanine, the CDR3 has 12 amino acids. Only the CDR3 region is kept as DNA, spanning 36 bases read in frame from base 1. The immunoSEQ Assay, a bias-controlled multiplex PCR, was used to amplify TCRbeta CDR3 regions from genomic DNA. The source study handled its data this way. Within the assay, amplification of reference gene primers was used to estimate how many nucleated cells each sample contained. To quantify the absolute abundance of each unique TCRbeta CDR3 rearrangement, sequence reads were collapsed and filtered. For each sample, productive Simpson clonality was calculated as the square root of Simpson's diversity index across productive rearrangements. TCRdb retrieved this table from immuneACCESS and kept in-frame rearrangements only. Not all clones are present; in checked studies, unresolved V genes account for under half, and no reason is known for the remainder. D and trimming were read from the DNA, whereas the V and J calls and clone size are those reported in that table. The sample yields about 220,000 clones; roughly 80% were counted once. The ten largest make up 5.1% of the sample.

Beyond this particular receptor, the publication reports: How much clinical and demographic metadata was included differed by source and by participant, and the metadata was provided uncurated.

Samples from volunteer blood donors who had recovered from COVID-19 were contributed by a second Seattle source. Each collaborating institution followed its own protocols to collect whole blood in K2EDTA tubes. For TCRbeta analysis, collaborators shipped samples in one of three forms: frozen whole blood, isolated PBMCs, or DNA extracted from either of those sample types. The TCR sequence derives from an older woman who had recovered from COVID-19. Sequenced material: peripheral blood. Recombination joined TRBV7-9 with TRBJ1-2, with no confident D gene call. CDR3 loop: CASTFLLFGYTF. The sequenced DNA is TGTGCCAGCACCTTTCTTCTTTTTGGCTACACCTTC. This CDR3, with the reference TRBV7-9 and TRBJ1-2 proteins standing in past its ends, gives the full variable domain DTGVSQNPRHKITKRGQNVTFRCDPISEHNRLYWYRQTLGQGPEFLTYFQNEAQLEKSRLLSDRFSAERPKGSFSTLEIQRTEQGDSAMYLCASTFLLFGYTFGSGTRLTVV.